These 5 T cell receptor beta chains originate from one sample sequenced in a study of graft-versus-host responses after intestinal transplantation. The data were produced by immunoSEQ multiplex PCR, yet TCRdb's version contains in-frame clones alone and is incomplete. The sample yields 8,500 to 11,000 clones, around 33% seen once. Plates contained approximately 200,000 CFSE-labeled responder cells and approximately 200,000 irradiated, violet-dye-labeled stimulator cells. This sample comprised alloreactive CD8+ T cells from a mixed lymphocyte reaction culture, obtained before intestinal transplant. Specified subset: CFSE-low proliferating T cells sorted from roughly six-day pre-transplant mixed lymphocyte reaction (GvH or HvG direction). Every receptor here comes from a human patient who received an intestinal transplant.

The chain links TRBV21-1 to TRBJ2-3; no DNA check was done on the table's D call, TRBD2. TRBV21-1 is deemed a pseudogene. CDR3 size: 18 residues. The CDR3 reads CASSKLGREGGNTDTQYF. CDR3 nucleotide sequence: TGTGCCAGCAGCAAACTGGGGCGGGAGGGCGGTAACACAGATACGCAGTATTTT.

This clone is termed medium-sized. The chain employs TRBV28 and TRBJ1-6; 7 bases match TRBD1. The V segment lost 5 bases and the J segment 6 bases; nucleotides outside the gene matches: 7. In germline, CDR1 is MDHEN, CDR2 SYDVKM. The CDR3 is 15 amino acids. CDR3 in DNA: TGTGCCAGCAGTACGTGGACAGGTTCTAATTCACCCCTCCACTTT. It is translated as CASSTWTGSNSPLHF.

This clone was observed a handful of times. The chain employs TRBV28 and TRBJ2-7; no firm D call. The V and J ends lost 1 base and 6 bases respectively, with 16 bases between them. The CDR3 is made up of 15 amino acids. In germline, CDR1 is MDHEN, CDR2 SYDVKM. CDR3: CASSLSSASYIEQYF. The CDR3 region has the DNA TGTGCCAGCAGTTTATCATCGGCTAGTTATATCGAGCAGTACTTC. Drawing the rest from reference TRBV28 and TRBJ2-7, the complete variable domain is DVKVTQSSRYLVKRTGEKVFLECVQDMDHENMFWYRQDPGLGLRLIYFSYDVKMKEKGDIPEGYSVSREKKERFSLILESASTNQTSMYLCASSLSSASYIEQYFGPGTRLTVT.

This clone was found once. J is TRBJ2-7 and V is TRBV5-1, with 9 bases fitting TRBD2. CDR1 and CDR2 (germline): SGHRS, YFSETQ. Trimming took 0 bases from V and 5 from J; bases not matched to a gene: 12. CDR3 size: 17 residues. The CDR3 region has the DNA TGCGCCAGCAGCTTGGGGGCCTCGGGACTAGCTCGCCACGAGCAGTACTTC. Amino acids: CASSLGASGLARHEQYF.

The V call is TRBV5-4, the J call TRBJ2-1; 7 nucleotides agree with TRBD1. The CDR3 has 15 amino acids. The V gene's germline CDR1 is SGHNT and CDR2 YYREEE (reference sequence). The V gene end was trimmed by 5 bases and the J gene end by 4 bases; junction bases not matched to a gene: 9. CDR3 nucleotide sequence: TGTGCCAGCAGTCTTCGGGACAGCTATTACAATGAGCAGTTCTTC. Protein product: CASSLRDSYYNEQFF.